This entry is about one TCR beta chain. This entry comes from a study of blood T cell repertoires in COVID-19. The wider study: Spain, Italy and the United States supplied samples that represented acute and convalescent COVID-19.

The CDR3 loop spans 15 amino acids. Original processing methods: Counts of nucleated cells, estimated from reference gene primer amplification, were obtained. Using immunoSEQ multiplex PCR, the repertoire was profiled, and TCRdb retains in-frame clones only, with some absent. D and trimming come from the DNA, and the V and J calls and clone size come from that table. The table lists some 96,000 clones, roughly 87% of them singletons. Sequenced: peripheral blood. V is TRBV12-2 and J is TRBJ2-1; TRBD2, as called in the table, went unchecked against the DNA. TRBV12-2 is a listed pseudogene. This TCR came from a man younger than 40 in a cohort sampled during active COVID-19. DNA of the CDR3: TGTGCAAGTCGCCCGACTAGCGGGGGGAACAATGAGCAGTTCTTC. Its translation is CASRPTSGGNNEQFF.